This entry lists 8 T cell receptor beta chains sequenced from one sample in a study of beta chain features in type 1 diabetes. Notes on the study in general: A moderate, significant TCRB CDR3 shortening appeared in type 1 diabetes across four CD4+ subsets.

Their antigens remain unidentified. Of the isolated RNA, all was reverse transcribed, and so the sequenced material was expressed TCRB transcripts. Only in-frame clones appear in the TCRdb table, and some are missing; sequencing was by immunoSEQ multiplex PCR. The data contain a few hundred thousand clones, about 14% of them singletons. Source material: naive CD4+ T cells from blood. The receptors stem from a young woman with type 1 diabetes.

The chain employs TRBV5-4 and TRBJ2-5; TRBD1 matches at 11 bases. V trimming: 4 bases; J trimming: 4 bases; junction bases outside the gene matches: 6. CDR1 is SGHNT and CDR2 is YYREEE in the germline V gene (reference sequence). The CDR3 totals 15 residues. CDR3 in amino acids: CASSTDRGLVETQYF. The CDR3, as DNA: TGTGCCAGCAGCACGGACAGGGGGCTGGTAGAGACCCAGTACTTC.

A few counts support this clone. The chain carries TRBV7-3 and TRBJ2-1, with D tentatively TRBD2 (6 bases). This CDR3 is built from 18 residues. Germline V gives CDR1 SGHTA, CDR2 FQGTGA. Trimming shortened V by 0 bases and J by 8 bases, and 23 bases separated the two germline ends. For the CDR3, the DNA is TGTGCCAGCAGCTTAACGGGGAAGGGTAGACTAGACTCTGATGAGCAGTTCTTC. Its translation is CASSLTGKGRLDSDEQFF.

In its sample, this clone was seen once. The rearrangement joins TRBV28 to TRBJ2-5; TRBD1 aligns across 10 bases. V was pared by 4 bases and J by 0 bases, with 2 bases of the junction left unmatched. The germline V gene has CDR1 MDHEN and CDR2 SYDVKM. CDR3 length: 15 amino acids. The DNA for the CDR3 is TGTGCCAGCAGTTGGACAGGGGGTCACCAAGAGACCCAGTACTTC. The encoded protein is CASSWTGGHQETQYF.

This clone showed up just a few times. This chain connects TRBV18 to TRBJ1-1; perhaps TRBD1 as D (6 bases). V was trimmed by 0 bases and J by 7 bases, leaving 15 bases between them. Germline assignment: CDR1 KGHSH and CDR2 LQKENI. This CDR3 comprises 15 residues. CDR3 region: CASSPPGPQQGEAFF. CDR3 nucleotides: TGTGCCAGCTCACCACCTGGGCCCCAACAGGGTGAAGCTTTCTTT.

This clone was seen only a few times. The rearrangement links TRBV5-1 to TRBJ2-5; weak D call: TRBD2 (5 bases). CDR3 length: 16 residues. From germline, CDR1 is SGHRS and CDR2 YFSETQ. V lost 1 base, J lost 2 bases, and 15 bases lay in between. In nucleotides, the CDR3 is TGCGCCAGCAGCTTGCCAAGGAACGGCGGGCAAGAGACCCAGTACTTC. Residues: CASSLPRNGGQETQYF.

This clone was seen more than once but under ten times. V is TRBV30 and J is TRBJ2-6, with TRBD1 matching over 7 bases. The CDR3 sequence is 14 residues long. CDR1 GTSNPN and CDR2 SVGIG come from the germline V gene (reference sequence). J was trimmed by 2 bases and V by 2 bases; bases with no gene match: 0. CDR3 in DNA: TGTGCCTGGAGTACAGGGGCTGGGGCCAACGTCCTGACTTTC. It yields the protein CAWSTGAGANVLTF.

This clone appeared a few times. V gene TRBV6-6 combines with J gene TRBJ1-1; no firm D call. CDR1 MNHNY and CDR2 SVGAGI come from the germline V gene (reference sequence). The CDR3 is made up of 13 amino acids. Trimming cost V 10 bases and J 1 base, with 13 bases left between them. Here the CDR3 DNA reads TGTGCCACCATTGACGGGAGGAACACTGAAGCTTTCTTT. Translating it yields CATIDGRNTEAFF.

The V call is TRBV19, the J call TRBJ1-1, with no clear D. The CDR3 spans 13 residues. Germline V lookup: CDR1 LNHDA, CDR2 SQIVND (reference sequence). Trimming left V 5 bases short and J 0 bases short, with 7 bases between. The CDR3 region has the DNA TGTGCCAGTAGTTGGCAGGTGAACACTGAAGCTTTCTTT. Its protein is CASSWQVNTEAFF.